This T cell receptor (beta chain) is from a study of blood T cells in healthy people across ages. About the study: About one barcoded beta molecule was captured per two T cells (by template switching). Study results and limitations: Unknown donor CMV status possibly confounded expanded clonotype changes.

This clonotype was observed a handful of times. The antigen is undetermined. Per the germline V gene, CDR1 is LGHNA and CDR2 is YSLEER. This CDR3 has 17 amino acids. The junction had 7 bases not matched to a gene; V was cut back by 0 bases and J by 2 bases. Next came a second PCR, run for roughly 6 to 11 cycles, which used a sample-barcoded 5' primer along with a J-beta primer mix. TCRdb redid the calling of the 5' RACE reads with MiXCR, one entry per CDR3 protein. This table has some 760,000 distinct CDR3 sequences, about 25% appearing once. This same sample was also part of a study on T cells of mothers and their children.

This sequence originates from a boy younger than 18 in good health. Sequences were obtained from blood. This chain joins TRBV4-3 and TRBJ1-5; 7 bases match TRBD1. The CDR3 is CASSQDAGGSGNQPQHF. CDR3 sequence (DNA): TGCGCCAGCAGCCAAGATGCAGGGGGAAGTGGCAATCAGCCCCAGCATTTT.